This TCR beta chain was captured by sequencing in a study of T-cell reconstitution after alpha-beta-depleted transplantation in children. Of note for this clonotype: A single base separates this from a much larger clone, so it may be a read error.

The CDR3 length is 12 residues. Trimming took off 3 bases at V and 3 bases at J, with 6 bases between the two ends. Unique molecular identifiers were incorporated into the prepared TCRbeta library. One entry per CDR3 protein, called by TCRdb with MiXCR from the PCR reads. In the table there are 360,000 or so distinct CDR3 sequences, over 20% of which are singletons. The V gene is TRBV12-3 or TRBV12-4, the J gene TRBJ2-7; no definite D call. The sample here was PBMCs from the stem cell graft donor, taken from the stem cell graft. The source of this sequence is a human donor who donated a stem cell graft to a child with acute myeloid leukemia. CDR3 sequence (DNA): TGTGCCAGCAGTTTCGACTTCTACGAGCAGTACTTC. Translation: CASSFDFYEQYF.